This paragraph covers one T cell receptor beta chain sequence. Antigen: not known. This specimen belongs to a study of T cell responses to AZD1222 COVID-19 vaccine. Study-level findings and limits: CD4 TCRs associated with vaccination spanned spike, dominating at 160-218 and 743-854. Repertoires were collected only later (after the peak T cell response had occurred).

Germline CDR1 SGHNT, CDR2 YYREEE (reference sequence). The V and J ends lost 1 base and 5 bases, in that order; junction bases with no gene match: 7. The CDR3 length is 15 residues. TCRdb's table, derived via immunoSEQ multiplex PCR, lists solely in-frame clones and lacks some. The table shows over 120,000 clones, with 85% to 95% occurring only once. The source is an adult in good health. The gene calls are TRBV5-4 and TRBJ2-7; TRBD2 matches 9 bases. Sequenced here: peripheral blood, sampled on day 0 of AZD1222 vaccination. The CDR3 is CASSLHLGLANEQYF. CDR3 coding DNA: TGTGCCAGCAGCTTGCATCTTGGACTAGCGAACGAGCAGTACTTC. Full variable domain (outside the CDR3, taken from reference TRBV5-4 and TRBJ2-7): ETGVTQSPTHLIKTRGQQVTLRCSSQSGHNTVSWYQQALGQGPQFIFQYYREEENGRGNFPPRFSGLQFPNYSSELNVNALELDDSALYLCASSLHLGLANEQYFGPGTRLTVT.